This TCR beta chain is drawn from a study of blood T cell repertoires in COVID-19. This clone has only a few counts. How the authors handled the data: Cell counts per sample came from amplifying reference gene primers. TCRdb's copy holds only in-frame clones and misses some; the assay was immunoSEQ multiplex PCR. Clone size and V and J calls were adopted from that table, with D and trimming inferred from the DNA. Of about 34,000 clones in the sample, over 60% were seen once. This CDR3 has 17 amino acids. Germline V gene sequence: CDR1 LGHNA, CDR2 YNFKEQ. V was shortened by 0 bases and J by 3 bases, with 14 bases between the two germline ends.

This clonotype originated in a human donor in a cohort sampled during active COVID-19. The rearrangement links TRBV4-2 to TRBJ2-2, with TRBD2 as a possible D gene (6 bases). Sequencing input: peripheral blood. CDR3 coding DNA: TGTGCCAGCAGCCAAGATCTGGGTAGCGGAGACACCGGGGAGCTGTTTTTT. Amino acid sequence: CASSQDLGSGDTGELFF.